Listed here are 6 T cell receptor beta chains from one sample, sequenced in a study of T cells in Graves' hyperthyroidism and ophthalmopathy. There were TCR beta CDR3 regions amplified from RNA transcripts. The HTBI primer set served for first-round RT-PCR of the TCR CDR3. One entry per CDR3 protein results from TCRdb running MiXCR on the multiplex PCR reads. In the table there are roughly 290,000 distinct CDR3 sequences, about 13% of which are singletons. Input material: blood. The origin of the receptors is a woman in her thirties or forties with Graves' hyperthyroidism.

This clonotype was seen at least ten times. The chain has TRBV6-1 and TRBJ1-5; D is undetermined. V lost 2 bases to trimming and J lost 12 bases, with 20 bases between them. Germline-derived CDR1 and CDR2 are MNHNS and SASEGT. The CDR3 is made up of 15 amino acids. The CDR3 nucleotides are TGTGCCAGCAGTGAACAGGCAGGAGCGATGGGGTACCAGCATTTT. This sequence encodes CASSEQAGAMGYQHF.

The sample holds many counts of this clonotype. The J gene is TRBJ2-3, the V gene TRBV2; D is unresolved. V was shortened by 7 bases and J by 6 bases, with 8 bases between the two germline ends. Germline V gene data show CDR1 as SNHLY and CDR2 as FYNNEI. This CDR3 has 11 residues. CDR3 sequence reads: CASMVADTQYF. DNA for the CDR3: TGTGCCAGCATGGTGGCGGATACGCAGTATTTT.

This clonotype was found many times. The chain has TRBV11-2 and TRBJ2-7; the D gene is possibly TRBD1 (5 bases). Germline assignment: CDR1 SGHAT and CDR2 FQNNGV. Trimming left V 2 bases short and J 4 bases short, with 15 bases between. The CDR3 is 15 residues long. CDR3 region: CASSLPGNRAYEQYF. CDR3 bases: TGTGCCAGCAGCTTACCAGGGAATCGGGCGTACGAGCAGTACTTC. The full variable domain, in which reference TRBV11-2 and TRBJ2-7 provide the parts outside the CDR3, is EAGVAQSPRYKIIEKRQSVAFWCNPISGHATLYWYQQILGQGPKLLIQFQNNGVVDDSQLPKDRFSAERLKGVDSTLKIQPAKLEDSAVYLCASSLPGNRAYEQYFGPGTRLTVT.

The chain couples TRBV28 to TRBJ1-2; 10 bases fit TRBD1. Germline V gives CDR1 MDHEN, CDR2 SYDVKM. V lost 4 bases to trimming and J lost 8 bases; unmatched junction nucleotides: 13. CDR3 size: 16 residues. The CDR3 DNA is TGTGCCAGCAGTTCCGGGACAGGGGTCGATCTGGGGGGCTACACCTTC. It yields the protein CASSSGTGVDLGGYTF.

The chain links TRBV10-3 to TRBJ2-3; 8 nucleotides agree with TRBD2. Trimming cost V 8 bases and J 5 bases; bases outside gene matches: 9. The V gene's germline CDR1 is ENHRY and CDR2 SYGVKD. The CDR3 consists of 14 residues. Written as DNA, the CDR3 is TGTGCCATCTTCCAGCGGGAGAGGGTAGATACGCAGTATTTT. This translates into CAIFQRERVDTQYF.

This clonotype was seen ten or more times. The chain's CDR3 is CASSEALAGGGMHTQYF. The CDR3 DNA sequence: TGTGCCAGCAGTGAAGCCCTAGCGGGGGGGGGGATGCATACGCAGTATTTT. The rearrangement uses TRBV2 and TRBJ2-3; 12 bases agree with TRBD2. The germline CDR1 and CDR2 sequences are SNHLY and FYNNEI. V was pared by 0 bases and J by 7 bases, with 8 bases of the junction left unmatched. This CDR3 has 17 residues.